This TCR beta chain was retrieved from a study of T cell responses to AZD1222 COVID-19 vaccine (TCRdb year 2021). Turning to the overall study: AZD1222 recipients given second doses at about 4 weeks or at about 12 weeks were pooled, since spike-specific TCR depth and breadth were not found to differ between the two schedules. TCR sequencing was performed for about 250 trial participants, of whom about 210 were given two doses of AZD1222 and around 25 were given two doses of MenACWY control vaccine. Trial participants were enrolled into age subgroups of 18-55, 56-69 and 70-plus years, which contained about 150, 28 and 57 TCR-sequenced participants, respectively. The study at large found these results: The vaccine-associated CD4 TCRs covered the entire spike protein, and the dominant responses fell in regions 160-218 and 743-854. The 56-69-year group was small, and its depth increase did not reach significance, likely because of low power. Most participants were white British and females outnumbered males, and the authors suggested that clonal diversity may have been underestimated. Because no day 14 peak-response samples were available, repertoires were characterized only after the peak T cell response. Reportedly, close to half of the unique spike-specific TCRs recognized epitopes lying outside the regions that are mutated in the B.1.351 and B.1.1.7 variants. Spike-specific TCR breadth and depth rose significantly after two AZD1222 doses compared with day 0 and with MenACWY recipients. Conclusions about previously exposed vaccinees were limited because only a handful of AZD1222 recipients were SARS-CoV-2 seropositive at baseline.

This specimen's time point label, per the study, means: baseline before first vaccination. Vaccinee samples were obtained from the UK trials COV001 and COV002, which included a single-blind randomized controlled phase 2/3 trial of AZD1222 (ChAdOx1 nCoV-19) in healthy adults. For TCRbeta chain sequencing, PBMC samples were collected from trial participants at day 0 and at day 28 after the second dose. The CDR3 regions of human TCRbeta chains were subjected to immunosequencing. The original methods were these. TCRs in the repertoires were compared against a reference library of SARS-CoV-2-specific TCRs that had been generated with the MIRA antigen-specificity platform. Breadth was defined as the fraction of unique TCRs that were SARS-CoV-2-associated, and depth was defined as the fraction of total T cells that were SARS-CoV-2-associated. Each spike-specific TCR was assigned to its reactive spike region and to a CD4 or CD8 class using the MIRA data. Log10-transformed breadth and depth values were compared by one-way ANOVA with Sidak's multiple comparisons tests. The table comes from immuneACCESS by way of TCRdb, which keeps in-frame sequences with V and J called. Part of the clones is missing from these tables; in studies checked, under half for an unresolved V gene and the rest for unknown reasons. The DNA was the basis for D and trimming; V, J and clone size are from that table. The sample table shows roughly 140,000 clones, and about 86% are seen once. Of the sample, approximately 3.7% falls within the top ten clones.

The V and J ends are trimmed by 1 base and 3 bases, leaving 7 bases between them. As encoded in the germline V gene, CDR1 is LGHNA while CDR2 is YNFKEQ. Spanning cysteine to phenylalanine, the CDR3 consists of 13 amino acids. The sequence is cut down to CDR3 DNA, 39 bases in frame from base 1. Turning to this clone: What this receptor recognizes is not known. No base quality values were provided; no much bigger clone lies one nucleotide off.

This sequence was found in an adult in good health. The rearrangement combines TRBV4-2 with TRBJ2-7; confidence is insufficient to name the D gene. The sample here was peripheral blood, taken on day 0 of AZD1222 vaccination. The CDR3 here reads CASSQGVGYEQYF. In nucleotides, the sequence is TGTGCCAGCAGCCAAGGGGTGGGCTACGAGCAGTACTTC.